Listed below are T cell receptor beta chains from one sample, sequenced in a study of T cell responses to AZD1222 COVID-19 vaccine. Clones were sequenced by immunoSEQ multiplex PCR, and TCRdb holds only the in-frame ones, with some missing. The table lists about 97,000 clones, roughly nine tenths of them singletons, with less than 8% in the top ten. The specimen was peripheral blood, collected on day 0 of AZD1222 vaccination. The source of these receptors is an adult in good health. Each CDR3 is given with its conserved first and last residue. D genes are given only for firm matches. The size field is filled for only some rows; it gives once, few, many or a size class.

CDR3aa: CAWRSIWSYGYTF
CDR3nt: TGTGCCTGGAGGAGTATTTGGTCCTATGGCTACACCTTC
d_gene: .
abundance: .
j_gene: TRBJ1-2
v_gene: TRBV30

CDR3aa: CASSFRGLLYNSPLHF
CDR3nt: TGTGCCAGCAGTTTCAGGGGGCTTCTCTATAATTCACCCCTCCACTTT
d_gene: TRBD1
abundance: .
j_gene: TRBJ1-6
v_gene: TRBV27

CDR3aa: CASSDRDRGSGQPQHF
CDR3nt: TGTGCCAGCAGCGACCGGGACAGGGGATCGGGTCAGCCCCAGCATTTT
d_gene: TRBD1
abundance: .
j_gene: TRBJ1-5
v_gene: TRBV7-2

CDR3aa: CASSPPETDTQYF
CDR3nt: TGTGCCAGCTCACCACCAGAAACAGATACGCAGTATTTT
d_gene: .
abundance: .
j_gene: TRBJ2-3
v_gene: TRBV18

CDR3aa: CASSQGSYEQYF
CDR3nt: TGTGCCAGCAGCCAAGGGTCCTACGAGCAGTACTTC
d_gene: .
abundance: .
j_gene: TRBJ2-7
v_gene: TRBV3-1/TRBV3-2

CDR3aa: CASSIAGFRDRQPQHF
CDR3nt: TGTGCCAGTAGTATAGCGGGGTTCAGGGACCGCCAGCCCCAGCATTTT
d_gene: .
abundance: .
j_gene: TRBJ1-5
v_gene: TRBV19

CDR3aa: CASSFRRDRAVGELFF
CDR3nt: TGTGCCAGCAGCTTCCGACGGGACAGGGCGGTCGGGGAGCTGTTTTTT
d_gene: TRBD1
abundance: .
j_gene: TRBJ2-2
v_gene: TRBV7-8

CDR3aa: CASCLIGGRNTEAFF
CDR3nt: TGTGCCAGCTGTTTGATTGGGGGCCGGAACACTGAAGCTTTCTTT
d_gene: .
abundance: .
j_gene: TRBJ1-1
v_gene: TRBV27

CDR3aa: CASSLQGATNEKLFF
CDR3nt: TGTGCCAGCAGCCTACAGGGAGCAACTAATGAAAAACTGTTTTTT
d_gene: .
abundance: .
j_gene: TRBJ1-4
v_gene: TRBV3-1/TRBV3-2

CDR3aa: CAIVPGQGKRGYGYTF
CDR3nt: TGTGCCATCGTACCAGGGCAGGGAAAACGGGGGTATGGCTACACCTTC
d_gene: .
abundance: .
j_gene: TRBJ1-2
v_gene: TRBV10-3

CDR3aa: CASSLDRGFYEQYF
CDR3nt: TGTGCCAGCAGCTTAGACAGGGGATTCTACGAGCAGTACTTC
d_gene: TRBD1
abundance: .
j_gene: TRBJ2-7
v_gene: TRBV7-8

CDR3aa: CASSLPGLRQYF
CDR3nt: TGTGCCAGCAGCTTACCTGGCCTCCGACAGTACTTC
d_gene: .
abundance: .
j_gene: TRBJ2-7
v_gene: TRBV7-8

CDR3aa: CASTPLRDPSNQPQHF
CDR3nt: TGTGCCAGCACTCCCCTCCGGGATCCTAGCAATCAGCCCCAGCATTTT
d_gene: .
abundance: .
j_gene: TRBJ1-5
v_gene: TRBV9

CDR3aa: CASSLPPGGGAGEQYF
CDR3nt: TGTGCCAGCAGCTTGCCCCCGGGCGGGGGGGCCGGGGAGCAGTACTTC
d_gene: TRBD2
abundance: .
j_gene: TRBJ2-7
v_gene: TRBV5-4

CDR3aa: CASSFGDDTDTQYF
CDR3nt: TGTGCCAGCAGTTTTGGTGACGACACAGATACGCAGTATTTT
d_gene: .
abundance: .
j_gene: TRBJ2-3
v_gene: TRBV28

CDR3aa: CASSLGHSNSGNTIYF
CDR3nt: TGCGCCAGCAGCTTGGGGCATTCTAACTCTGGAAACACCATATATTTT
d_gene: .
abundance: .
j_gene: TRBJ1-3
v_gene: TRBV5-1

CDR3aa: CASSINREGEAFF
CDR3nt: TGTGCCAGTAGTATAAACAGGGAGGGTGAAGCTTTCTTT
d_gene: .
abundance: .
j_gene: TRBJ1-1
v_gene: TRBV19

CDR3aa: CASNRGTGELFF
CDR3nt: TGTGCCAGCAATAGGGGCACCGGGGAGCTGTTTTTT
d_gene: .
abundance: .
j_gene: TRBJ2-2
v_gene: TRBV13

CDR3aa: CASSLGRDGFQETQYF
CDR3nt: TGTGCCAGCAGCTTAGGTCGGGACGGGTTCCAAGAGACCCAGTACTTC
d_gene: .
abundance: .
j_gene: TRBJ2-5
v_gene: TRBV7-9

CDR3aa: CASSQDWGRAGNIQYF
CDR3nt: TGTGCCAGCAGCCAAGATTGGGGGAGGGCCGGTAACATTCAGTACTTC
d_gene: TRBD2
abundance: .
j_gene: TRBJ2-4
v_gene: TRBV14

CDR3aa: CASSFRGREKLFF
CDR3nt: TGTGCCAGCAGTTTTCGGGGACGGGAAAAACTGTTTTTT
d_gene: .
abundance: .
j_gene: TRBJ1-4
v_gene: TRBV28

CDR3aa: CASSGTGNNEQFF
CDR3nt: TGCGCCAGCAGCGGGACAGGGAACAATGAGCAGTTCTTC
d_gene: TRBD1
abundance: .
j_gene: TRBJ2-1
v_gene: TRBV5-1

CDR3aa: CASSEDPASYNSPLHF
CDR3nt: TGTGCCAGCAGTGAAGATCCTGCCTCCTATAATTCACCCCTCCACTTT
d_gene: .
abundance: .
j_gene: TRBJ1-6
v_gene: TRBV2

CDR3aa: CAWSAGDSGANVLTF
CDR3nt: TGTGCCTGGAGTGCGGGAGACTCTGGGGCCAACGTCCTGACTTTC
d_gene: .
abundance: .
j_gene: TRBJ2-6
v_gene: TRBV30

CDR3aa: CASQVSMNTEAFF
CDR3nt: TGTGCCAGTCAGGTTAGCATGAACACTGAAGCTTTCTTT
d_gene: .
abundance: .
j_gene: TRBJ1-1
v_gene: TRBV19

CDR3aa: CASRGDRLSYEQYF
CDR3nt: TGTGCCAGCAGGGGGGACAGGCTCTCCTACGAGCAGTACTTC
d_gene: TRBD1
abundance: .
j_gene: TRBJ2-7
v_gene: TRBV2

CDR3aa: CASSITGVTYNEQFF
CDR3nt: TGCGCCAGCAGCATTACAGGGGTAACCTACAATGAGCAGTTCTTC
d_gene: TRBD1
abundance: .
j_gene: TRBJ2-1
v_gene: TRBV5-1

CDR3aa: CASSYSLRHQPQHF
CDR3nt: TGTGCCAGCAGTTACTCACTCCGACATCAGCCCCAGCATTTT
d_gene: .
abundance: once
j_gene: TRBJ1-5
v_gene: TRBV6-5

CDR3aa: CASSQGNQPQHF
CDR3nt: TGTGCCAGCAGCCAAGGTAATCAGCCCCAGCATTTT
d_gene: .
abundance: .
j_gene: TRBJ1-5
v_gene: TRBV3-1/TRBV3-2

CDR3aa: CAWQTGGGTEAFF
CDR3nt: TGTGCCTGGCAGACAGGGGGAGGCACTGAAGCTTTCTTT
d_gene: TRBD1
abundance: once
j_gene: TRBJ1-1
v_gene: TRBV30

CDR3aa: CASSRLRADYGYTF
CDR3nt: TGTGCCAGCAGCAGACTCCGGGCAGACTATGGCTACACCTTC
d_gene: .
abundance: .
j_gene: TRBJ1-2
v_gene: TRBV11-2

CDR3aa: CSASQADSGNTIYF
CDR3nt: TGCAGTGCTAGTCAGGCGGACTCTGGAAACACCATATATTTT
d_gene: .
abundance: .
j_gene: TRBJ1-3
v_gene: TRBV20-1

CDR3aa: CASSDPRVAGEPEQYF
CDR3nt: TGTGCCAGCAGCGACCCCAGGGTAGCGGGGGAGCCCGAGCAGTACTTC
d_gene: TRBD2
abundance: .
j_gene: TRBJ2-7
v_gene: TRBV7-9

CDR3aa: CASSQEEVAQYSYNEQFF
CDR3nt: TGCGCCAGCAGCCAAGAAGAGGTGGCTCAGTACTCCTACAATGAGCAGTTCTTC
d_gene: .
abundance: .
j_gene: TRBJ2-1
v_gene: TRBV4-3

CDR3aa: CAISGTGPYEQYF
CDR3nt: TGTGCCATCAGTGGGACAGGGCCCTACGAGCAGTACTTC
d_gene: TRBD1
abundance: .
j_gene: TRBJ2-7
v_gene: TRBV10-3

CDR3aa: CASSLGHRGTEAFF
CDR3nt: TGTGCCAGCAGCTTAGGGCACAGGGGGACTGAAGCTTTCTTT
d_gene: TRBD1
abundance: once
j_gene: TRBJ1-1
v_gene: TRBV7-2

CDR3aa: CASSPYGTRGSYGNQPQHF
CDR3nt: TGTGCCAGTAGTCCCTATGGCACCAGGGGATCATATGGCAATCAGCCCCAGCATTTT
d_gene: .
abundance: .
j_gene: TRBJ1-5
v_gene: TRBV19

CDR3aa: CASSVDPQGGTEKLFF
CDR3nt: TGTGCCAGCAGCGTAGATCCCCAGGGGGGTACTGAAAAACTGTTTTTT
d_gene: TRBD1
abundance: .
j_gene: TRBJ1-4
v_gene: TRBV9

CDR3aa: CASSSPGGGGETQYF
CDR3nt: TGTGCCAGCAGCTCCCCTGGCGGGGGTGGGGAGACCCAGTACTTC
d_gene: TRBD2
abundance: .
j_gene: TRBJ2-5
v_gene: TRBV7-3

CDR3aa: CASSPATIFQGAGQPQHF
CDR3nt: TGTGCCAGCAGTCCCGCTACGATCTTTCAGGGGGCTGGACAGCCCCAGCATTTT
d_gene: TRBD1
abundance: many
j_gene: TRBJ1-5
v_gene: TRBV27

CDR3aa: CASSLRGQGDNYGYTF
CDR3nt: TGTGCCAGCAGCTTGAGAGGACAGGGGGACAACTATGGCTACACCTTC
d_gene: TRBD1
abundance: .
j_gene: TRBJ1-2
v_gene: TRBV5-6

CDR3aa: CASSLLGNTGELFF
CDR3nt: TGTGCCAGCAGCTTACTAGGGAACACCGGGGAGCTGTTTTTT
d_gene: .
abundance: .
j_gene: TRBJ2-2
v_gene: TRBV11-3

CDR3aa: CASSPGSTDTQYF
CDR3nt: TGTGCCAGCTCACCAGGTAGCACAGATACGCAGTATTTT
d_gene: .
abundance: .
j_gene: TRBJ2-3
v_gene: TRBV18

CDR3aa: CASSSGTSGFYEQYF
CDR3nt: TGTGCCAGTAGCAGCGGGACTAGCGGATTCTACGAGCAGTACTTC
d_gene: TRBD2
abundance: .
j_gene: TRBJ2-7
v_gene: TRBV19

CDR3aa: CASTLGENSPLHF
CDR3nt: TGTGCCAGCACCCTGGGGGAGAATTCACCCCTCCACTTT
d_gene: .
abundance: .
j_gene: TRBJ1-6
v_gene: TRBV2

CDR3aa: CASSVGNTLFATEAFF
CDR3nt: TGTGCCAGCAGCGTAGGCAACACCCTCTTTGCCACTGAAGCTTTCTTT
d_gene: .
abundance: .
j_gene: TRBJ1-1
v_gene: TRBV9

CDR3aa: CASSGWEVGGYTF
CDR3nt: TGTGCCAGCAGTGGGTGGGAGGTTGGCGGCTACACCTTC
d_gene: .
abundance: .
j_gene: TRBJ1-2
v_gene: TRBV2

CDR3aa: CASSVGQANHSPLHF
CDR3nt: TGTGCCAGCAGCGTAGGGCAGGCTAATCATTCACCCCTCCACTTT
d_gene: .
abundance: .
j_gene: TRBJ1-6
v_gene: TRBV9

CDR3aa: CASSSRQGGTEAFF
CDR3nt: TGTGCCAGCAGCTCCCGACAGGGAGGAACTGAAGCTTTCTTT
d_gene: TRBD1
abundance: few
j_gene: TRBJ1-1
v_gene: TRBV7-9

CDR3aa: CSVVGTGNEKLFF
CDR3nt: TGCAGCGTGGTTGGGACAGGGAATGAAAAACTGTTTTTT
d_gene: TRBD1
abundance: .
j_gene: TRBJ1-4
v_gene: TRBV29-1